This TCR beta chain was profiled in a study of shared clonotypes between healthy human individuals. Study details: The donor group consisted of a couple of women and a few men, aged 18 to 49.

On this clone: Antigen specificity is unknown.

Study observations and caveats: Tissue TCR repertoires likely differ from these blood-only repertoires. Donor clonotype sharing was expected to depend on sequencing depth. Generation probability values for non-shared clonotypes were lower than those for clonotypes shared by all four donors.

This CDR3 contains 17 residues. J gave up 7 bases and V 3 bases, and 15 bases lay outside the gene matches. In germline, CDR1 is SGDLS, CDR2 YYNGEE. The repertoire was sequenced with immunoSEQ multiplex PCR; TCRdb's copy has only in-frame clones and lacks some. The data show 2 million to 2.5 million clones, 85% to 95% seen once. Sequenced: naive CD4+ T cells sorted from blood. The subset here: CD45RA+ positively selected. V usage is TRBV9 and J usage is TRBJ2-1, with 8 bases that match TRBD2. This TCR came from a man younger than 30 in good health. The CDR3 is CASSARQGLVLENEQFF. The CDR3, as DNA: TGTGCCAGCAGCGCGCGCCAGGGACTAGTGCTGGAAAATGAGCAGTTCTTC.